What follows is one T cell receptor (beta chain) and its context. What antigen it recognizes has not been identified. Germline and junction disagree at one end, which may indicate a read error. Other DNA sequences from this sample encode an identical CDR3 as well. The sample comes from a study of shared clonotypes between healthy human individuals (dated by TCRdb to 2018 to 2020). Background on the whole study: A couple of women and a few men aged 18 to 49 years were included in the cohort. For each donor, CD4 naive and CD4 memory were each run on three plates, CD8 naive on two plates, and CD8 memory on one plate. The study deeply sequenced blood TCR repertoires of five healthy adults to estimate repertoire size and the extent of clonotype sharing between individuals. Different laboratories and diverse techniques were used to prepare libraries and sequence TCR repertoires, to increase sequencing depth and limit assay-specific biases. Between about 0.8 and 8.9 billion PBMCs per donor were obtained by leukapheresis. Study-wide findings and limitations: Naive subsets generally had larger estimated clonotype richness than memory subsets. Because the study included only a small number of donors, the genetic and exposure-history diversity represented was limited. Even with the large sequencing depth, rarefaction of the sorted-subset datasets indicated that sequencing was incomplete. Compared with non-shared clonotypes, the clonotypes found in all four sorted-subset donors had higher generation probabilities. When several donors were compared, the shared fraction of clonotypes was around 4.6% for naive CD4, about 4% for naive CD8, more than 2% for memory CD4, and around 0.37% for memory CD8. Based on pairwise subsampling, the degree of clonotype sharing among donors was expected to be affected by sequencing depth. Sampling was restricted to blood, and TCR repertoires in tissues likely differ from the TCR repertoires found in blood.

Using the deep immunoSEQ assay, TCR CDR3 regions were amplified from genomic DNA by multiplex PCR. For each cell subset, the extracted genomic DNA was distributed evenly across all wells of several immunoSEQ 96-well plates, and each plate served as one replicate. For sorted subsets, 150 to 200 ng genomic DNA, equal to about 30,000 T cell genomes, was loaded into each replicate PCR. Purified libraries were quantified with a Qubit 3.0 fluorometer, sized on a Bioanalyzer 2100, and re-quantified with the KAPA Library Quantification kit. A separate single-read 150-cycle Illumina NextSeq 550 flow cell was used to sequence each immunoSEQ 96-well plate. The original methods were these. The immunoSEQ output contained only junctional sequences without quality scores, so filtering could not match that applied to full-length reads. To assign V/J genes and CDR3, sequences were annotated using PyIR, a Python wrapper for IgBLAST v1.9, with IMGT germline references. Reads with weak V/J assignments (E-value above 1e-6), missing CDR3, stop codons, out-of-frame junctions, or ambiguous translated residues were removed. V3J clonotypes were defined as sequences sharing the same inferred V gene, J gene, and CDR3 amino acid sequence. The percentage overlap between two repertoires was calculated by dividing the number of shared unique clonotypes by the size of the smaller repertoire. Three approaches were used to assess repertoire richness: RTK rarefaction, the Chao1 estimator, and Recon v2.1 estimates of unobserved clonotypes. Generation probabilities were computed with OLGA for all TCRbeta clonotypes obtained by the gDNA method from several donors. Entries here come from immuneACCESS through TCRdb and include only in-frame sequences with V and J called. Some clones fail to appear in such tables; in the studies checked, an unresolved V gene covers under half of the shortfall, and the cause of the remainder is unknown. V and J calls plus clone size are reproduced from that table; the DNA served to infer D and trimming. Here the sample has about 2 million clones; 95% occur a single time. 0.1% to 0.15% of the sample is held by the ten biggest clonotypes.

The donors were healthy, HIV-negative adults who had no recently reported acute infections or vaccinations. All donors were Caucasian adults living in Nashville, Tennessee, USA. Magnetic negative selection was used to enrich CD4+ T cells, after which naive cells were positively selected on CD45RA and the negative fraction became the memory subset. After blood collection by leukapheresis, PBMCs were isolated using Ficoll-Histopaque density gradient centrifugation and then cryopreserved in the vapor phase of liquid nitrogen. Purity and quantity of every magnetically sorted T cell population were checked by analytical flow cytometry. Each sorted fraction had its genomic DNA isolated and then quantified by UV absorbance on a Nanodrop 2000c. The CDR3 contains 16 residues, cysteine and phenylalanine counted. The kept DNA is CDR3 alone, 48 bases in frame from the first base. CDR1 and CDR2 are drawn from the germline V gene (reference sequence): SSHAT, FNYEAQ.

The rearrangement joined TRBV7-7 to TRBJ2-5; TRBD2 aligns with 11 central bases. What was sequenced was naive CD4+ T cells sorted from blood. The cell subset or site label, read with the paper, signifies: CD45RA+ positively selected. The clonotype comes from a man aged 18 to 29 in good health. The sequenced DNA: TGTGCTAGCAGCTTAGGACTAGCGGGCCCCCAAGAGACCCAGTACTTC. This translates into CASSLGLAGPQETQYF.